This T cell receptor (beta chain) was profiled in a study of CD4 and CD8 cells across lung adenocarcinoma regions. The patients had localized lung adenocarcinoma, a non-small cell subtype. Trimming removed 3 bases from V and 1 base from J, with 7 bases in between. Germline lookup yields CDR1 MNHEY and CDR2 SMNVEV (reference sequence). The CDR3 is made up of 14 amino acids. TCRdb re-analysed the PCR reads in MiXCR, keeping a single row per CDR3 protein. The sample contains about 23,000 distinct CDR3 sequences, 52% of which appear only once. Sample share makes this clonotype large. Sequenced: CD4+ T cells from the center of a lung tumor. The rearrangement joins TRBV27 to TRBJ2-1; the D is unclear. This sequence originates from a male donor with lung adenocarcinoma. The CD4 and CD8 labels of this study may be unreliable. As DNA, the CDR3 is TGTGCCAGCAGTTTTCGACCGTCCTACAATGAGCAGTTCTTC. Translated: CASSFRPSYNEQFF.